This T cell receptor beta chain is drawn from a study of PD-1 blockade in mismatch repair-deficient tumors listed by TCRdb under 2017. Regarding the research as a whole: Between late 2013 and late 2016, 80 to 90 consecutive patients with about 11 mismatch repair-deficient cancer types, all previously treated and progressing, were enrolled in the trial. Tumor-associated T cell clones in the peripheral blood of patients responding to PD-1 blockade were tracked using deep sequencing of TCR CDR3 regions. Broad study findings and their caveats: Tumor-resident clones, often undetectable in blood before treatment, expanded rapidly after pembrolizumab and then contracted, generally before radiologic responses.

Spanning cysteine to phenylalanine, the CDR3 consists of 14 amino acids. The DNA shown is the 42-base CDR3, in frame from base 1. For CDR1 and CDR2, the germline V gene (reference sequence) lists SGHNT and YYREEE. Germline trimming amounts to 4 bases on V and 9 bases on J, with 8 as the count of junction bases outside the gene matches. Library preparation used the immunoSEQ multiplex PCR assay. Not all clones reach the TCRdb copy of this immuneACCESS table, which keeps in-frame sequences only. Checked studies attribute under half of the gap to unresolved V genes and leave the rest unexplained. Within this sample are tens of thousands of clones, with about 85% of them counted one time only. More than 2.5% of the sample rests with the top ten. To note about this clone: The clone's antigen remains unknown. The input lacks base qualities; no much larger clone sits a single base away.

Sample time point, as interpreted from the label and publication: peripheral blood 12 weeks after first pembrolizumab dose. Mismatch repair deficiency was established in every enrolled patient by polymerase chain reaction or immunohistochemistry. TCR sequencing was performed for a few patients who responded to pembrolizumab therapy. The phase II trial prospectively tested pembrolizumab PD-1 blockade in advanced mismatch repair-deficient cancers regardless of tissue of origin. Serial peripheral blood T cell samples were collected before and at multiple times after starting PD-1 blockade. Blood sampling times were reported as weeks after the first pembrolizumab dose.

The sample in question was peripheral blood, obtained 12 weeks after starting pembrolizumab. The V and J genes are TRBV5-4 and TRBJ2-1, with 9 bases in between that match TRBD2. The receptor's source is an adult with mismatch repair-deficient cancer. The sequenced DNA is TGTGCCAGCAGCCTCGGTGGGACTAGCAGTGAGCAGTTCTTC. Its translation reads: CASSLGGTSSEQFF.